Each of the 2 T cell receptor beta chains below was sequenced from the same sample in a study of neurological immune-mediated disorders. TCRdb ran MiXCR on the 5' RACE reads and lists one entry per CDR3 protein. The sample has 70,000 to 95,000 distinct CDR3 sequences, about 13% seen once; the top ten hold just under 5%. Time point given: longitudinal time-point 2. Material: PBMCs. These receptors were taken from a female donor with HTLV-1-associated myelopathy (HAM/TSP).

In its sample, this clonotype was seen many times. The chain has TRBV5-1 and TRBJ2-7, with D perhaps TRBD1 or TRBD2 (5 bases each). V shed 4 bases and J shed 6 bases, with 11 bases lying between them. Germline loops: CDR1 SGHRS, CDR2 YFSETQ. CDR3 size: 12 residues. DNA of the CDR3: TGCGCCAGCAGCCCGCCGGGACCCGAGCAGTACTTC. Encoded protein: CASSPPGPEQYF. The complete variable domain, with remaining parts taken from reference TRBV5-1 and TRBJ2-7, reads KAGVTQTPRYLIKTRGQQVTLSCSPISGHRSVSWYQQTPGQGLQFLFEYFSETQRNKGNFPGRFSGRQFSNSRSEMNVSTLELGDSALYLCASSPPGPEQYFGPGTRLTVT.

Points on this clonotype: One base away lies a much larger clone, so this may be a sequencing read error. The V call is TRBV29-1, the J call TRBJ1-2; D remains ambiguous. This CDR3 spans 11 amino acids. Germline CDR1 reads SQVTM; CDR2 reads ANQGSEA. DNA for the CDR3: TGCGGCGTCACTGGCGGTTATGGCTACACCTTC. It specifies CGVTGGYGYTF. Full variable domain (remainder filled in from reference TRBV29-1 and TRBJ1-2): SAVISQKPSRDICQRGTSLTIQCQVDSQVTMMFWYRQQPGQSLTLIATANQGSEATYESGFVIDKFPISRPNLTFSTLTVSNMSPEDSSIYLCGVTGGYGYTFGSGTRLTVV.